Each of the 27 T cell receptor beta chains below was sequenced from the same sample in a study of early T cells in non-severe SARS-CoV-2 infection. Each CDR3 protein gets one entry after TCRdb re-called the 5' RACE reads with MiXCR. The repertoire holds approximately 20,000 distinct CDR3 sequences, with approximately 5% as singletons. What was sequenced was whole blood. These receptors were collected from an adult who was a healthcare worker with PCR-confirmed SARS-CoV-2 infection or an uninfected control (not recorded which).

This clonotype occurred many times. The V and J genes are TRBV5-1 and TRBJ2-7; tentatively, D is TRBD1 (6 bases). The V gene lost 6 bases and the J gene lost 3 bases, with 13 bases spanning the gap. Germline V gene data show CDR1 as SGHRS and CDR2 as YFSETQ. There are 13 residues in the CDR3. CDR3 sequence: CASNSRDNYEQYF. The CDR3 bases are TGCGCCAGCAACTCCCGGGACAACTACGAGCAGTACTTC. Complete variable domain (other parts from reference TRBV5-1 and TRBJ2-7): KAGVTQTPRYLIKTRGQQVTLSCSPISGHRSVSWYQQTPGQGLQFLFEYFSETQRNKGNFPGRFSGRQFSNSRSEMNVSTLELGDSALYLCASNSRDNYEQYFGPGTRLTVT.

In this sample, this clonotype turned up a few times. V gene TRBV29-1 combines with J gene TRBJ2-5; no firm D call. Trimming shortened V by 2 bases and J by 5 bases, and 15 bases separated the two germline ends. This CDR3 region has 14 residues. Germline CDR1 and CDR2: SQVTM and ANQGSEA. The CDR3 sequence: CSVEPAAIMETQYF. The CDR3 DNA is TGCAGCGTTGAACCGGCAGCCATAATGGAGACCCAGTACTTC.

The chain has TRBV20-1 and TRBJ2-1; D remains ambiguous. The CDR3 loop spans 17 amino acids. Looked up from germline, CDR1 is DFQATT and CDR2 is SNEGSKA (reference sequence). The V end lost 4 bases, the J end lost 5 bases, and 24 bases lay between the germline ends. The CDR3 region is CSATRFFLPTSHNEQFF. In nucleotides, the CDR3 is TGCAGTGCTACCCGATTCTTTCTTCCAACCTCACACAATGAGCAGTTCTTC.

This clonotype was counted only a few times. The V gene is TRBV28, the J gene TRBJ2-5, with 7 bases identical to TRBD1. This CDR3 is 15 amino acids long. V gave up 8 bases and J gave up 4 bases; unmatched junction bases: 13. CDR1 and CDR2 from the germline V gene are MDHEN and SYDVKM. CDR3 coding DNA: TGTGCCAGCGGCCGACAGGGCCGGCCAGTAGAGACCCAGTACTTC. Protein: CASGRQGRPVETQYF.

This clonotype was recorded many times. This chain uses TRBV9 with TRBJ2-5; D perhaps matches TRBD2 (6 bases). In germline, CDR1 is SGDLS, CDR2 YYNGEE. V gave up 0 bases and J gave up 7 bases, with 10 bases separating them. The CDR3 sequence is 13 residues long. Written as DNA, the CDR3 is TGTGCCAGCAGCGTAGCCGGAGGGGCGACCCAGTACTTC. It is translated as CASSVAGGATQYF.

This clonotype was detected ten times or more. V and J are TRBV20-1 and TRBJ1-5; D perhaps matches TRBD1 (5 bases). This CDR3 has 15 residues. With 6 bases removed from V and 1 base from J, the gap between germline ends came to 16 bases. The germline V gene has CDR1 DFQATT and CDR2 SNEGSKA (reference sequence). CDR3 coding DNA: TGCAGTGCCGGGGGTTACGGTAGGAGCAATCAGCCCCAGCATTTT. Its protein is CSAGGYGRSNQPQHF.

The rearrangement links TRBV7-6 to TRBJ2-1; 7 bases fit TRBD1. CDR3 length equals 14 residues. The ends lost 1 base at V and 5 bases at J; junction bases unmatched: 2. Germline CDR1 reads SGHVS; CDR2 reads FNYEAQ. The CDR3 DNA sequence: TGTGCCAGCAGCTTAGAGGACAGGAACAATGAGCAGTTCTTC. Amino acid sequence: CASSLEDRNNEQFF.

This clonotype was detected ten times or more. V gene TRBV29-1 combines with J gene TRBJ1-1, with 9 positions matching TRBD1. CDR1 and CDR2 from the germline V gene are SQVTM and ANQGSEA. J gave up 3 bases and V 7 bases, and 3 bases lay outside the gene matches. The CDR3 covers 12 residues. This chain's CDR3 is CSAGQGHTEAFF. The CDR3 region has the DNA TGCAGCGCCGGACAGGGGCACACTGAAGCTTTCTTT.

This clonotype was detected ten times or more. The chain uses TRBV15 and TRBJ2-7, with D possibly matching TRBD2 (7 bases). The V end lost 2 bases, the J end lost 6 bases, and 14 bases lay between the germline ends. The CDR3 runs to 14 residues. CDR1 and CDR2 from the germline V gene are LNHNV and YYDKDF (reference sequence). The CDR3 here is CATSRMQGGGEQYF. The CDR3 nucleotides are TGTGCCACCAGCAGAATGCAAGGGGGGGGCGAGCAGTACTTC.

This clonotype was observed a few times. This rearrangement joins TRBV27 to TRBJ1-1; TRBD1 matches 7 bases. The CDR3 extends over 14 amino acids. V lost 1 base and J lost 4; bases outside the gene matches: 3. The germline V gene encodes CDR1 MNHEY and CDR2 SMNVEV (reference sequence). The CDR3 bases are TGTGCCAGCAGTTTATGGCAGGGGGGCACTGAAGCTTTCTTT. As protein: CASSLWQGGTEAFF.

Many counts were recorded for this clonotype. The rearrangement links TRBV12-3 or TRBV12-4 to TRBJ1-2; 9 bases match TRBD1. The CDR3 covers 16 residues. Trimming at V came to 5 bases and at J to 3 bases, leaving 10 bases not matched to a gene. The CDR3 is CASSLIRQGGDYGYTF. CDR3 coding DNA: TGTGCCAGCAGTCTTATAAGACAGGGGGGTGACTATGGCTACACCTTC.

The genes are TRBV6-4 and TRBJ1-1, with D unresolved. Germline CDR1 MRHNA, CDR2 SNTAGT. Between the trimmed V and J ends, which lost 2 bases and 1 base, there was a span of 8 bases. The CDR3 contains 14 residues. DNA for the CDR3: TGTGCCAGCAGTGACGCGGACTCGAACACTGAAGCTTTCTTT. Encoded protein: CASSDADSNTEAFF.

Within the sample, this clonotype is medium-sized (0.01 to 0.1%). The chain joins TRBV7-9 to TRBJ2-7, with D perhaps TRBD1 or TRBD2 (5 bases each). The CDR3 runs to 14 residues. Trimming shortened V by 8 bases and J by 4 bases, and 18 bases separated the two germline ends. Germline V gene sequence: CDR1 SEHNR, CDR2 FQNEAQ (reference sequence). This CDR3 is CASGLSRDLYEQYF. CDR3 DNA: TGTGCCAGCGGACTCTCCCGGGACCTTTACGAGCAGTACTTC.

This clonotype was picked up a small number of times. This rearrangement joins TRBV19 to TRBJ2-1; D unclear. Germline V gene data show CDR1 as LNHDA and CDR2 as SQIVND (reference sequence). V lost 10 bases, J lost 0 bases, and 7 bases lay in between. The CDR3 length is 12 residues. For the CDR3, the DNA is TGTGCCACAGAGAGCTCCTACAATGAGCAGTTCTTC. Its translation is CATESSYNEQFF.

The gene calls are TRBV3-1 and TRBJ1-4, with 8 bases identical to TRBD1. Looked up from germline, CDR1 is LGHDT and CDR2 is YNNKEL (reference sequence). The CDR3 covers 14 residues. The V and J ends lost 4 bases and 7 bases, in that order; junction bases with no gene match: 5. The CDR3 protein is CASSPRTGTEKLFF. CDR3 sequence (DNA): TGTGCCAGCAGCCCCCGGACAGGGACTGAAAAACTGTTTTTT.

This clonotype was seen a few times. V and J are TRBV19 and TRBJ2-5; D is unclear. V was trimmed by 6 bases and J by 5 bases, leaving 22 bases between them. The germline V gene has CDR1 LNHDA and CDR2 SQIVND (reference sequence). The CDR3 spans 16 residues. CDR3 region: CASSLLGSRAEETQYF. Written as DNA, the CDR3 is TGTGCCAGTAGCCTCCTGGGCAGCCGAGCTGAGGAGACCCAGTACTTC.

V is TRBV11-2 and J is TRBJ2-3; 12 positions match TRBD2. CDR1 SGHAT and CDR2 FQNNGV come from the germline V gene. The CDR3 extends over 15 amino acids. The V gene end was trimmed by 4 bases and the J gene end by 5 bases; junction bases not matched to a gene: 4. The DNA of the CDR3 is TGTGCCAGCAGCTCTCTAGCGGGGGGGCTAGATACGCAGTATTTT. Its protein is CASSSLAGGLDTQYF.

By frequency in the sample, this clonotype is medium-sized. The gene calls are TRBV5-1 and TRBJ1-5; the D is unclear. Germline CDR1 is SGHRS and CDR2 is YFSETQ. This CDR3 has 14 residues. The germline V and J ends were trimmed by 0 bases and 3 bases, with 7 bases remaining between them. CDR3 coding DNA: TGCGCCAGCAGCTTGGGCAACACCAATCAGCCCCAGCATTTT. This encodes CASSLGNTNQPQHF.

On this clonotype itself: Germline is not matched at one junction end, which may reflect a read error. The chain carries TRBV5-6 and TRBJ2-5; tentative D call: TRBD2 (5 bases). The germline gives CDR1 SGHDT, CDR2 YYEEEE. The CDR3 is 14 amino acids. The CDR3 region is CASSLGGYQETQYF. For the CDR3, the DNA is TGTGCCAGCAGCTTGGGAGGGTACCAAGAGACCCAGTACTTT.

In this sample, this clonotype turned up a few times. This chain links TRBV4-3 with TRBJ1-2; D gene uncertain. Germline assignment: CDR1 LGHNA and CDR2 YSLEER. V lost 3 bases and J lost 3, with 14 bases in between. The CDR3 runs 15 residues. The CDR3 sequence: CASSQSGSRHYGYTF. The CDR3, as DNA: TGCGCCAGCAGCCAGTCGGGGTCGAGGCACTATGGCTACACCTTC.

This clonotype was found many times. This chain links TRBV9 with TRBJ2-7; tentatively, D is TRBD2 (6 bases). This CDR3 region has 14 residues. The germline V gene has CDR1 SGDLS and CDR2 YYNGEE. Trimming pared 3 bases from V and 2 bases from J, leaving 12 bases between. CDR3: CASSEGGSPYEQYF. Here the CDR3 DNA reads TGTGCCAGCAGCGAAGGAGGGAGCCCCTACGAGCAGTACTTC.

This clonotype was detected ten times or more. The rearrangement links TRBV10-1 to TRBJ1-1; D uncertain. The germline CDR1 and CDR2 sequences are WNHNN and SYGVQD (reference sequence). The germline V and J ends were trimmed by 0 bases and 6 bases, with 11 bases remaining between them. This CDR3 has 14 amino acids. In DNA form, the CDR3 reads TGCGCCAGCAGTGAGTCTAAGAGTATCCCTGAAGCTTTCTTT. Its protein is CASSESKSIPEAFF.

Relative to its sample, this clonotype is medium-sized. This chain links TRBV29-1 with TRBJ1-2; the D gene is possibly TRBD1 (6 bases). Germline assignment: CDR1 SQVTM and CDR2 ANQGSEA. The CDR3 totals 14 residues. The V and J ends lost 6 bases and 0 bases respectively, with 14 bases between them. CDR3 residues: CSVQTGPTNYGYTF. The CDR3 DNA sequence: TGCAGCGTCCAAACAGGGCCCACTAACTATGGCTACACCTTC.

By share of the sample, this clonotype is medium-sized (0.01 to 0.1%). This chain joins TRBV7-9 and TRBJ2-3; D unclear. The germline gives CDR1 SEHNR, CDR2 FQNEAQ (reference sequence). V lost 0 bases and J lost 2, with 0 bases in between. CDR3 size: 12 residues. The CDR3 region is CASSLATDTQYF. DNA of the CDR3: TGTGCCAGCAGCTTAGCCACAGATACGCAGTATTTT.

This clonotype showed up many times. The chain joins TRBV25-1 to TRBJ1-2; TRBD1 matches 10 bases. Germline lookup yields CDR1 MGHDK and CDR2 SYGVNS. The CDR3 contains 14 residues. V gave up 4 bases and J gave up 7 bases; unmatched junction bases: 6. The CDR3 loop reads CASSGDRGDFGYTF. CDR3 in DNA: TGTGCCAGCAGTGGGGACAGGGGAGACTTTGGCTACACCTTC.

Ten or more counts support this clonotype. The rearrangement uses TRBV5-5 and TRBJ2-1, with 11 bases identical to TRBD1. The junction had 10 bases not matched to a gene; V was cut back by 3 bases and J by 8 bases. In germline, CDR1 is SGHKS, CDR2 YYEKEE (reference sequence). The CDR3 is 16 residues long. The CDR3 protein is CASSSPDRGLVDEQFF. DNA for the CDR3: TGTGCCAGCAGCTCGCCGGACAGGGGGCTCGTCGATGAGCAGTTCTTC. The full variable domain, in which reference TRBV5-5 and TRBJ2-1 provide the parts outside the CDR3, is DAGVTQSPTHLIKTRGQQVTLRCSPISGHKSVSWYQQVLGQGPQFIFQYYEKEERGRGNFPDRFSARQFPNYSSELNVNALLLGDSALYLCASSSPDRGLVDEQFFGPGTRLTVL.

Ten or more counts support this clonotype. The J gene is TRBJ1-5, the V gene TRBV5-1; D uncertain. Germline values: CDR1 SGHRS, CDR2 YFSETQ. The CDR3 loop spans 14 amino acids. V dropped 5 bases and J dropped 3 bases, with 12 bases sitting between them. CDR3 in amino acids: CASRSGMDNQPQHF. CDR3 coding DNA: TGCGCCAGCAGATCCGGGATGGACAATCAGCCCCAGCATTTT. Full variable domain (missing parts from reference TRBV5-1 and TRBJ1-5): KAGVTQTPRYLIKTRGQQVTLSCSPISGHRSVSWYQQTPGQGLQFLFEYFSETQRNKGNFPGRFSGRQFSNSRSEMNVSTLELGDSALYLCASRSGMDNQPQHFGDGTRLSIL.